This TCR beta chain emerged from a study of persistence of HIV-infected CD4 T cells. Study results and caveats: Compared with CD3/CD28-stimulated cells, CMV- and Gag-responding cells showed lower TCRbeta richness. Rare CMV-responding cells carrying HIV-1 proviruses were not analyzed separately for TCR.

The immunoSEQ assay was version 4, run in survey mode. Method: immunoSEQ multiplex PCR; TCRdb's copy keeps in-frame clones and lacks some. The sample shows around 39,000 clones, 82% of them seen only once. Notes on this clone: Its antigen is unidentified.

Cells were stimulated with overlapping HIV-1 Gag 15-mer peptides. Memory cells lacking CD40L and CD69 with high CD45RO were sorted. Donors had undetectable plasma HIV-1 RNA, under 50 copies/mL, for 4+ years. CD8-depleted PBMCs were stimulated 15 to 20 hours with anti-CD28/CD49d costimulation, CD40-blocking antibody and enfuvirtide. The CDR3 extends over 13 amino acids. Germline CDR1 reads LNHNV; CDR2 reads YYDKDF (reference sequence). V lost 7 bases to trimming and J lost 13 bases; unmatched junction nucleotides: 10. The starting material was cultured CD4+ T cells from PBMCs, obtained from a patient who received antiretroviral therapy. This TCR was sampled from an adult with HIV. The donor label of this sample is uncertain. The rearrangement joins TRBV15 to TRBJ1-6; 7 nucleotides match TRBD1. The CDR3 bases are TGTGCCACCACTCCGGACAGGAAACTCCCCCTCCACTTT. Translating gives CATTPDRKLPLHF.